The rows below give T cell receptor beta chains drawn from one sample of a study of T cell repertoires in cytomegalovirus infection. Antigens of these TCRs are unknown. TCRdb itself ran the reads through MiXCR, one entry per CDR3 protein. Seen here are 570,000 or so distinct CDR3 sequences, about 40% observed once, and the top ten hold about 48%. The material was cultured PBMCs, obtained from culture after CMV antigen stimulation. These receptors came from a human donor in good health (CMV status not recorded). Some clones in this sample may be carry-over from other donors' samples. Both conserved end residues are trimmed from each CDR3. The order of the fields is V gene, clone size, J gene, CDR3 protein. Expanded clones are given a class, and other clones once, few, many or no size at all.

TRBV7-9	many	TRBJ1-2	ASSLGGSNYGYT
TRBV7-2	.	TRBJ2-4	ASSLPGSDIQY
TRBV19	.	TRBJ2-3	ASSITGGTDTQY
TRBV6-2/TRBV6-3	.	TRBJ2-3	ASSNYPDTQY
TRBV6-4	few	TRBJ1-2	ASSDSSRPFYGYT
TRBV5-6	few	TRBJ2-5	ASSTGRGTQY
TRBV20-1	.	TRBJ2-1	SALDGAEGLKQF
TRBV7-4	few	TRBJ1-3	ASSLDGCDRSNSGNTIY
TRBV7-8	few	TRBJ2-1	ASSFRPSSYNEQF
TRBV27	.	TRBJ1-5	ASSLSRSWPQH
TRBV7-2	many	TRBJ2-5	ASSLLSGSRESQY
TRBV30	.	TRBJ1-1	AWSTGSGITEAF
TRBV20-1	once	TRBJ2-1	SARSRLVNEQF
TRBV29-1	.	TRBJ1-4	SVGPPGEKLF
TRBV28	few	TRBJ1-2	ASRSLTEDRVSNYGYT
TRBV18	.	TRBJ1-5	ASSPRTGGLEPQH